A selection of T cell receptor beta chains follows, all from one sample in a study of molecular identifiers for immune sequencing clone quantification. One entry per CDR3 protein results from TCRdb running MiXCR on the PCR reads. The repertoire includes under 350,000 distinct CDR3 sequences, about 23% of them detected once, and 0.74% sits in the top ten. Input material: naive CD8+ T cells from blood, with Jurkat cell RNA spiked in. The receptor set was obtained from a human donor in good health. Some libraries in this study had Jurkat cell RNA spiked in. CDR3s leave out the opening cysteine and the closing phenylalanine or tryptophan. A row's size may be missing; if present it is once, few, many or a size class.

clone_size: many
v_call: TRBV28
cdr3_aa: ASSSRGKFNEQF

clone_size: few
v_call: TRBV12-3/TRBV12-4
cdr3_aa: ASRVTVEETQY

clone_size: -
v_call: TRBV4-3
cdr3_aa: ASSQEVTGLGEGTQY

clone_size: many
v_call: TRBV4-3
cdr3_aa: ASSKGSSPQETQY

clone_size: many
v_call: TRBV6-5
cdr3_aa: ASSYEQYQETQY

clone_size: -
v_call: TRBV5-1
cdr3_aa: AGSGLLNTEAF

clone_size: -
v_call: TRBV27
cdr3_aa: ASSRTGQEAF

clone_size: few
v_call: TRBV6-2/TRBV6-3
cdr3_aa: ASSSLRRVSTDTQY

clone_size: few
v_call: TRBV4-2
cdr3_aa: ASGQDWLAGVYEQY

clone_size: -
v_call: TRBV4-1
cdr3_aa: ARSQIGGNSPLH

clone_size: many
v_call: TRBV28
cdr3_aa: ASSSLRDIGTEQY

clone_size: -
v_call: TRBV2
cdr3_aa: ASSVSWDQPQH

clone_size: few
v_call: TRBV7-2
cdr3_aa: ASSSDIAGETQY

clone_size: -
v_call: TRBV7-9
cdr3_aa: ASSSGERLASYNEQF

clone_size: -
v_call: TRBV20-1
cdr3_aa: SARGWEGLLYEQY

clone_size: many
v_call: TRBV7-9
cdr3_aa: ASSFQGSHYGYT

clone_size: few
v_call: TRBV12-3/TRBV12-4
cdr3_aa: ASSRSGNSYNEQF

clone_size: -
v_call: TRBV4-3
cdr3_aa: ASSQSWGRNTGELF

clone_size: many
v_call: TRBV6-5
cdr3_aa: ASSYSGSDYEQY

clone_size: many
v_call: TRBV14
cdr3_aa: ASSRTGERDQPQH

clone_size: -
v_call: TRBV7-3
cdr3_aa: ASSPGPRISGANVLT

clone_size: -
v_call: TRBV6-5
cdr3_aa: ASSSRGPGGAF

clone_size: many
v_call: TRBV5-1
cdr3_aa: ASSLARMGYEQY

clone_size: -
v_call: TRBV11-2
cdr3_aa: ASSLVHAQY

clone_size: many
v_call: TRBV5-6
cdr3_aa: ASSSDNPTDTQY

clone_size: few
v_call: TRBV19
cdr3_aa: ASSLWAGKAGELF

clone_size: many
v_call: TRBV20-1
cdr3_aa: SAREGEAGISYEQY

clone_size: few
v_call: TRBV5-5
cdr3_aa: ATRTGELYGYT

clone_size: many
v_call: TRBV28
cdr3_aa: ASSDILEETQY

clone_size: -
v_call: TRBV9
cdr3_aa: ASSVDQGEAGELF

clone_size: -
v_call: TRBV4-1
cdr3_aa: ASSPYGVSHEQY

clone_size: -
v_call: TRBV9
cdr3_aa: ASSGEAGELF

clone_size: -
v_call: TRBV5-3
cdr3_aa: ASTQGAADTEAF

clone_size: few
v_call: TRBV10-3
cdr3_aa: AINQGRSGNTIY

clone_size: -
v_call: TRBV6-6
cdr3_aa: ASIFGFGTEAF

clone_size: many
v_call: TRBV20-1
cdr3_aa: STPGEDQPQH

clone_size: many
v_call: TRBV5-4
cdr3_aa: ASSLGLSNSPLH

clone_size: -
v_call: TRBV7-2
cdr3_aa: ASSLVATGTDTQY

clone_size: many
v_call: TRBV7-9
cdr3_aa: ASSRPTGEDTQY

clone_size: few
v_call: TRBV19
cdr3_aa: ASRLGAIGYT

clone_size: -
v_call: TRBV4-2
cdr3_aa: ANSQNDRVGQPQH

clone_size: few
v_call: TRBV6-5
cdr3_aa: ASSQYAQGAPSPSGANVLT

clone_size: -
v_call: TRBV7-6
cdr3_aa: VSSPYPDSSSYEQY

clone_size: many
v_call: TRBV7-9
cdr3_aa: ASSSTTAYEQY

clone_size: many
v_call: TRBV19
cdr3_aa: ASSIARGSYEQY

clone_size: many
v_call: TRBV27
cdr3_aa: ASSLQGALYEQY

clone_size: -
v_call: TRBV25-1
cdr3_aa: ASSVGVGGTEAF

clone_size: -
v_call: TRBV12-3/TRBV12-4
cdr3_aa: ASCSGVGDTQY

clone_size: many
v_call: TRBV19
cdr3_aa: ASSIVSKNIQY

clone_size: -
v_call: TRBV7-6
cdr3_aa: VSSQPSGGAYTDTQY

clone_size: -
v_call: TRBV6-2/TRBV6-3
cdr3_aa: ASRLLDREGDTQY

clone_size: many
v_call: TRBV12-5
cdr3_aa: ASGSYPIKNIQY

clone_size: -
v_call: TRBV6-6
cdr3_aa: ASSLSRGAADTQY

clone_size: many
v_call: TRBV7-9
cdr3_aa: ASSPKPGAGNDTQY

clone_size: -
v_call: TRBV12-3/TRBV12-4
cdr3_aa: ASIFWGKDPEAF

clone_size: many
v_call: TRBV3-1
cdr3_aa: ASSQQGYQPQH